The source of this TCR beta chain is a study of shared clonotypes between healthy human individuals. The data were produced by immunoSEQ multiplex PCR, yet TCRdb's version contains in-frame clones alone and is incomplete. This sample has 850,000 to 1,200,000 clones; around 75% occur once, and the top ten carry about 1.5%. Trimming pared 0 bases from V and 1 base from J, leaving 10 bases between. Germline V CDR1 and CDR2: SGHDT, YYEEEE. The CDR3 consists of 15 residues. The specimen sequenced was memory CD4+ T cells sorted from blood. Subset meaning: CD45RA-negative fraction. This rearrangement joins TRBV5-6 to TRBJ1-1; no definite D call. The receptor comes from a man younger than 35 in good health. Here the CDR3 reads CASSLDLISNTEAFF. As DNA, the CDR3 is TGTGCCAGCAGCTTGGATCTAATTTCGAACACTGAAGCTTTCTTT.